This is a list of T cell receptor beta chains from one sample in a study of shared clonotypes between healthy human individuals. This table comes from immunoSEQ multiplex PCR, and its TCRdb copy is limited to in-frame clones, with some not included. The repertoire holds just over 2,000,000 clones, about 95% seen once, with 0.1% to 0.15% in the top ten. Sequences were obtained from naive CD4+ T cells sorted from blood. These receptors came from a man aged 18 to 29 in good health. Each CDR3 is given with its conserved first and last residue. The D gene is left open where the match is weak. Expanded clones get a size class; other rows say once, few or many, or leave the size out.

V gene	D gene	clone size	J gene	CDR3 protein	CDR3 DNA
TRBV10-3	TRBD2	NA	TRBJ2-3	CAISGLAGASSTDTQYF	TGTGCCATCAGTGGACTAGCGGGAGCCAGTAGCACAGATACGCAGTATTTT
TRBV6-1	TRBD1	NA	TRBJ2-7	CASSQDRGREQYF	TGTGCCAGCAGCCAGGACAGGGGGCGCGAGCAGTACTTC
TRBV30	TRBD1	NA	TRBJ1-2	CAWSGDRESYGYTF	TGTGCCTGGAGTGGGGACAGGGAGTCCTATGGCTACACCTTC
TRBV7-9	NA	NA	TRBJ2-7	CASSEGGARRYEQYF	TGTGCCAGCAGCGAAGGGGGGGCTAGGCGCTACGAGCAGTACTTC
TRBV6-6	NA	NA	TRBJ1-2	CASSTGGDYGYTF	TGTGCCAGCAGCACGGGGGGGGACTATGGCTACACCTTC
TRBV9	NA	NA	TRBJ2-3	CASSVGGLANTDTQYF	TGTGCCAGCAGCGTAGGAGGCCTAGCAAACACAGATACGCAGTATTTT
TRBV25-1	NA	NA	TRBJ1-5	CASSDQAGQPQHF	TGTGCCAGCAGTGATCAGGCCGGGCAGCCCCAGCATTTT
TRBV19	NA	NA	TRBJ1-4	CASRMGWGEKLFF	TGTGCCAGTAGAATGGGATGGGGGGAAAAACTGTTTTTT
TRBV10-3	NA	NA	TRBJ2-2	CAIKGRTGLGSNTGELFF	TGTGCCATCAAGGGAAGGACCGGGCTCGGGTCGAACACCGGGGAGCTGTTTTTT
TRBV11-2	NA	NA	TRBJ2-5	CASSPHRDETQYF	TGTGCCAGCAGCCCGCACCGGGATGAGACCCAGTACTTC
TRBV5-4	TRBD1	NA	TRBJ1-2	CASAQWDREPYGYTF	TGTGCCAGTGCCCAGTGGGACAGGGAGCCCTATGGCTACACCTTC
TRBV7-2	NA	once	TRBJ1-3	CASSLGATGNTIYF	TGTGCCAGCAGCTTAGGTGCTACTGGAAACACCATATATTTT
TRBV6-5	NA	once	TRBJ2-7	CASSQGSTYEQYF	TGTGCCAGCAGCCAGGGCAGCACCTACGAGCAGTACTTC
TRBV5-1	NA	NA	TRBJ1-2	CASSLGSGDGYTF	TGCGCCAGCAGCTTGGGGAGCGGAGATGGCTACACCTTC
TRBV5-8	NA	NA	TRBJ2-7	CASSLDLVRLYEQYF	TGTGCCAGCAGCTTGGATCTGGTCAGACTCTACGAGCAGTACTTC
TRBV7-9	NA	once	TRBJ1-1	CASSFFLTQGNTEAFF	TGTGCCAGCAGCTTTTTTCTCACACAGGGGAACACTGAAGCTTTCTTT
TRBV30	NA	NA	TRBJ1-1	CAWRSESLNTEAFF	TGTGCCTGGAGAAGTGAAAGTTTGAACACTGAAGCTTTCTTT
TRBV2	NA	NA	TRBJ1-5	CASSEDVVGSQPQHF	TGTGCCAGCAGTGAGGACGTAGTGGGGTCTCAGCCCCAGCATTTT
TRBV7-6	TRBD1	NA	TRBJ2-7	CASSGQGNEQYF	TGTGCCAGCAGCGGACAGGGAAACGAGCAGTACTTC
TRBV18	NA	NA	TRBJ1-1	CASAIDGGSTEAFF	TGTGCCAGCGCAATCGATGGGGGTAGCACTGAAGCTTTCTTT
TRBV7-2	TRBD1	NA	TRBJ1-5	CASSTGQGDQPQHF	TGTGCCAGCAGCACCGGACAGGGAGATCAGCCCCAGCATTTT
TRBV28	NA	NA	TRBJ1-2	CASQDGPNYGYTF	TGTGCCAGCCAGGACGGACCTAACTATGGCTACACCTTC
TRBV7-8	NA	NA	TRBJ1-1	CASSLELVNTEAFF	TGTGCCAGCAGCTTAGAATTAGTAAACACTGAAGCTTTCTTT
TRBV4-1	TRBD2	NA	TRBJ2-3	CASSRRLAGVAASTDTQYF	TGCGCCAGCAGCCGCAGACTAGCGGGGGTAGCGGCTAGCACAGATACGCAGTATTTT
TRBV19	NA	few	TRBJ2-7	CASSIGSSYEQYF	TGTGCCAGTAGTATCGGGAGCTCCTACGAGCAGTACTTC
TRBV29-1	NA	once	TRBJ1-2	CSVGDMSYTF	TGCAGCGTTGGGGACATGAGCTACACCTTC
TRBV7-8	NA	many	TRBJ1-5	CASSFGGGVSNQPQHF	TGTGCCAGCAGCTTTGGAGGGGGTGTTAGCAATCAGCCCCAGCATTTT
TRBV5-1	TRBD1	NA	TRBJ2-2	CASSMQGQGATGELFF	TGCGCCAGCAGCATGCAGGGACAGGGGGCCACCGGGGAGCTGTTTTTT
TRBV28	NA	NA	TRBJ2-5	CASSLLGLRGDKETQYF	TGTGCCAGCAGTTTACTCGGTTTAAGGGGGGACAAAGAGACCCAGTACTTC
TRBV6-1	TRBD2	NA	TRBJ2-1	CASSVGGGPNEQFF	TGTGCCAGCAGTGTTGGGGGGGGACCCAATGAGCAGTTCTTC
TRBV5-4	NA	NA	TRBJ2-1	CASSLSGEQFF	TGTGCCAGCAGCTTGTCAGGTGAGCAGTTCTTC
TRBV6-5	TRBD1	NA	TRBJ1-1	CASRYRGNTEAFF	TGTGCCAGCAGATACAGGGGGAACACTGAAGCTTTCTTT
TRBV5-1	NA	NA	TRBJ2-3	CASSLKTVDTQYF	TGCGCCAGCAGCTTGAAGACAGTAGATACGCAGTATTTT
TRBV28	TRBD1	once	TRBJ2-3	CASSLQGAPADTQYF	TGTGCCAGCAGTTTACAGGGGGCACCCGCAGATACGCAGTATTTT
TRBV15	TRBD1	once	TRBJ1-5	CATSRGSGQGNNQPQHF	TGTGCCACCAGCAGAGGATCGGGACAGGGTAACAATCAGCCCCAGCATTTT
TRBV9	NA	once	TRBJ1-4	CASSAQGLTNEKLFF	TGTGCCAGCAGCGCCCAGGGGTTGACTAATGAAAAACTGTTTTTT
TRBV7-9	NA	NA	TRBJ1-5	CASSSVDNQPQHF	TGTGCCAGCAGCTCAGTGGACAATCAGCCCCAGCATTTT
TRBV5-4	NA	NA	TRBJ2-3	CASSLTSLTDTQYF	TGTGCCAGCAGCCTGACATCACTCACAGATACGCAGTATTTT
TRBV15	NA	NA	TRBJ2-2	CATSRDAQVIFTGELFF	TGTGCCACCAGCAGAGATGCGCAGGTGATATTCACCGGGGAGCTGTTTTTT
TRBV10-1	NA	NA	TRBJ1-1	CASKEGQSTEAFF	TGCGCCAGCAAAGAAGGGCAGTCCACTGAAGCTTTCTTT
TRBV6-5	NA	NA	TRBJ1-5	CASSYSGYSNQPQHF	TGTGCCAGCAGTTACTCAGGGTATAGCAATCAGCCCCAGCATTTT